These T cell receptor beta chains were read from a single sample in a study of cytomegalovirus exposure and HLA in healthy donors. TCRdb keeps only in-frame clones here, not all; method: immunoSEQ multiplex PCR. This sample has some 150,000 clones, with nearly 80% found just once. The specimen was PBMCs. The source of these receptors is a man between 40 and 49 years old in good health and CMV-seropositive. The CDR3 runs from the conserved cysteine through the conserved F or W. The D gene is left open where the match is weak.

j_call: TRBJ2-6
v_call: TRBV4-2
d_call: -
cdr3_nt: TGTGCCAGCAGCCAGGCTTCGGAGTTAAGCTCTGGGGCCAACGTCCTGACTTTC
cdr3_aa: CASSQASELSSGANVLTF

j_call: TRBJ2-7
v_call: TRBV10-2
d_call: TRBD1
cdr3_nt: TGCGCCAGCAGATGGGGACAGGGTGCCTACGAGCAGTACTTC
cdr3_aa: CASRWGQGAYEQYF

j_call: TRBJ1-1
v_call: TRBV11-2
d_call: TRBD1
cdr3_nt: TGTGCCAGCAGCTTAGGCCAGGGGGCGCGGGGCACTGAAGCTTTCTTT
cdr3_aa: CASSLGQGARGTEAFF

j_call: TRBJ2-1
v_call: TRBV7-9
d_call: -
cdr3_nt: TGTGCCAGCAGCTGGAGAGGCTCCCCAGTTGAGCAGTTCTTC
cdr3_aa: CASSWRGSPVEQFF

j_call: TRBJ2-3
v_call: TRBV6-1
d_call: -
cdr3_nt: TGTGCCAGCAGTTATAGCGGAGGGGCCTATACGCAGTATTTT
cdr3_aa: CASSYSGGAYTQYF

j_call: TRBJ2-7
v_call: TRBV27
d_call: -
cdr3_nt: TGTGCCAGCAGTTTGATAGGGAGGGAGCAGTACTTC
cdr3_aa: CASSLIGREQYF

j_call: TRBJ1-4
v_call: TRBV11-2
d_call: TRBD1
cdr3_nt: TGTGCCAGCAGCTCCCGTTTTGGGACAGGGGGGAATAATGAAAAACTGTTTTTT
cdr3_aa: CASSSRFGTGGNNEKLFF

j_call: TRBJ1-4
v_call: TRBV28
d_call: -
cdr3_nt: TGTGCCAGCAGTTTACAGGGCGTGAGTGAAAAACTGTTTTTT
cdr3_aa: CASSLQGVSEKLFF

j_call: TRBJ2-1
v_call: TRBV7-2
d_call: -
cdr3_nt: TGTGCCAGCAGTATGGTCATCGGGACTGACAATGAGCAGTTCTTC
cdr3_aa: CASSMVIGTDNEQFF

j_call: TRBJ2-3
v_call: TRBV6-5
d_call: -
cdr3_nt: TGTGCCAGCAGTCCAGGACACGATACGCAGTATTTT
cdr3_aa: CASSPGHDTQYF

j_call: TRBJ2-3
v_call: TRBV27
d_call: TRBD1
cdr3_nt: TGTGCCAGCAGTTTAGACAGGGCCTTTCCAGATACGCAGTATTTT
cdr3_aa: CASSLDRAFPDTQYF

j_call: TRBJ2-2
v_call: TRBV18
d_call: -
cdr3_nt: TGTGCCAGCTCACCAGGAGGGAACACCGGGGAGCTGTTTTTT
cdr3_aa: CASSPGGNTGELFF

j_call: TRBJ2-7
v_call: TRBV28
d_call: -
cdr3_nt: TGTGCCAGCAGTGGCGGAGCCAGCTACGAGCAGTACTTC
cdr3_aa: CASSGGASYEQYF

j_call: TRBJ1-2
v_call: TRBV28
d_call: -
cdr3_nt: TGTGCCAGCAGTTTAACGGGGGGCGACGGCTACACCTTC
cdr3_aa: CASSLTGGDGYTF

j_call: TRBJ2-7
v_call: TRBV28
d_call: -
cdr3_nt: TGTGCCAGCAGTCTGACAGGAGGACAATACGAGCAGTACTTC
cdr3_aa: CASSLTGGQYEQYF